The 17 T cell receptor beta chains below were found in one sample sequenced in a study of blood T cell repertoires in COVID-19. Using immunoSEQ multiplex PCR, the repertoire was profiled, and TCRdb retains in-frame clones only, with some absent. The sample includes approximately 190,000 clones, about 80% of them seen just once. The sample comprised peripheral blood. The source of these receptors is a woman aged 55-69 years with COVID-19, enrolled during active disease.

This rearrangement joins TRBV6-2 or TRBV6-3 to TRBJ2-5; no reliable D call. The V end was cut by 6 bases, the J end by 5 bases, with 10 bases between. The CDR3 runs to 12 residues. Germline CDR1 is MNHEY and CDR2 is SVGEGT. In nucleotides, the CDR3 is TGTGCCAGCAGCGACTTACCGGAGACCCAGTACTTC. It encodes CASSDLPETQYF.

The V call is TRBV7-2, the J call TRBJ1-1; 9 bases are shared with TRBD1. This CDR3 has 16 residues. J gave up 2 bases and V 5 bases, and 9 bases lay outside the gene matches. Germline CDR1 SGHTA, CDR2 FQGNSA. CDR3: CASSQAGTGPNTEAFF. In DNA form, the CDR3 reads TGTGCCAGCAGCCAAGCCGGGACAGGGCCCAACACTGAAGCTTTCTTT.

The chain couples TRBV2 to TRBJ2-2, with TRBD2 matching over 13 bases. Germline assignment: CDR1 SNHLY and CDR2 FYNNEI. CDR3 size: 16 residues. V lost 4 bases, J lost 7 bases, and 6 bases stayed unmatched. The CDR3 region is CASSGRLAGGDGELFF. For the CDR3, the DNA is TGTGCCAGCAGTGGTCGACTAGCGGGAGGTGACGGGGAGCTGTTTTTT.

This sequence joins TRBV15 and TRBJ2-4, with 8 positions matching TRBD1. The V gene end was trimmed by 1 base and the J gene end by 3 bases; junction bases not matched to a gene: 8. CDR3 length equals 17 residues. Germline CDR1 and CDR2: LNHNV and YYDKDF (reference sequence). CDR3 DNA sequence: TGTGCCACCAGCAGAGTGGACAGGGACCTGATCAAAAACATTCAGTACTTC. Its protein is CATSRVDRDLIKNIQYF.

The chain carries TRBV5-1 and TRBJ2-2, with 7 bases that match TRBD1. The CDR3 consists of 16 residues. V trimming: 3 bases; J trimming: 1 base; junction bases outside the gene matches: 6. From germline, CDR1 is SGHRS and CDR2 YFSETQ. CDR3 sequence: CASSSRNRGNTGELFF. The CDR3 DNA reads TGCGCCAGCAGCTCGAGGAACAGGGGGAACACCGGGGAGCTGTTTTTT.

The chain couples TRBV19 to TRBJ1-2; 8 bases are shared with TRBD1. The CDR3 runs to 13 residues. Trimming took 6 bases from V and 6 from J; bases not matched to a gene: 6. Looked up from germline, CDR1 is LNHDA and CDR2 is SQIVND (reference sequence). The CDR3 DNA sequence: TGTGCCAGTAGCCACCCAGGGGGCGATGGCTACACCTTC. Residues: CASSHPGGDGYTF.

The rearrangement uses TRBV19 and TRBJ2-5; TRBD1 matches at 7 bases. The germline CDR1 and CDR2 sequences are LNHDA and SQIVND (reference sequence). The ends lost 2 bases at V and 1 base at J; junction bases unmatched: 7. The CDR3 is made up of 16 amino acids. The DNA of the CDR3 is TGTGCCAGTAGTATAAGGACAGGACCTCCCCAAGAGACCCAGTACTTC. Translation: CASSIRTGPPQETQYF.

The chain couples TRBV6-6 to TRBJ1-2, with 7 bases identical to TRBD1. The CDR3 extends over 16 amino acids. V lost 4 bases to trimming and J lost 2 bases; unmatched junction nucleotides: 10. From germline, CDR1 is MNHNY and CDR2 SVGAGI (reference sequence). This CDR3 reads CASSSLGTEPNYGYTF. The DNA of the CDR3 is TGTGCCAGCAGTTCCCTCGGGACAGAACCGAACTATGGCTACACCTTC.

Details on this clone: The junction departs from germline at one end; a sequencing error may be responsible. The V gene is TRBV15, the J gene TRBJ1-2; 7 nucleotides match TRBD1. The CDR3 consists of 13 residues. CDR1 is LNHNV, CDR2 YYDKDF, per germline (reference sequence). CDR3 region: CATSRNPGQIISF. The CDR3 DNA reads as TGTGCCACCAGCAGAAACCCGGGACAGATAATCTCCTTC.

The chain couples TRBV4-1 to TRBJ2-1; D remains ambiguous. CDR1 is MGHRA and CDR2 is YSYEKL in the germline V gene. This CDR3 has 16 residues. V lost 0 bases, J lost 0 bases, and 9 bases lay in between. DNA for the CDR3: TGCGCCAGCAGCCAAGATTTGAGGAGCTCCTACAATGAGCAGTTCTTC. This gives the protein CASSQDLRSSYNEQFF.

The V gene is TRBV6-6, the J gene TRBJ2-7; TRBD2 might be the D (5 bases). Germline loops: CDR1 MNHNY, CDR2 SVGAGI (reference sequence). This CDR3 is built from 16 residues. V was cut by 2 bases and J by 0 bases, with 14 bases left in between. CDR3 DNA sequence: TGTGCCAGCAGTTACAGGGTTCCTAGCCGCTCCTACGAGCAGTACTTC. Translated, it gives CASSYRVPSRSYEQYF.

This rearrangement joins TRBV5-5 to TRBJ1-1; a possible D gene is TRBD1 (6 bases). In germline, CDR1 is SGHKS, CDR2 YYEKEE (reference sequence). The CDR3 is 15 amino acids. V was clipped by 4 bases and J by 1 base, with 14 bases between them. CDR3 amino acids: CASSPIWTENTEAFF. The DNA for the CDR3 is TGTGCCAGCAGCCCGATTTGGACAGAGAACACTGAAGCTTTCTTT.

The chain links TRBV11-2 to TRBJ2-7, with 12 bases aligning to TRBD2. V shed 1 base, J shed 3 bases, and the junction held 7 bases outside the gene matches. The CDR3 extends over 17 amino acids. Germline lookup yields CDR1 SGHAT and CDR2 FQNNGV. The CDR3 protein is CASSLGTSGMTYYEQYF. The DNA of the CDR3 is TGTGCCAGCAGCTTAGGGACTAGCGGGATGACTTACTACGAGCAGTACTTC.

This clone came up once. The rearrangement links TRBV18 to TRBJ2-3, with a tentative D call TRBD1 (5 bases). From germline, CDR1 is KGHSH and CDR2 LQKENI. The CDR3 is 14 amino acids. Trimming pared 2 bases from V and 2 bases from J, leaving 8 bases between. Written as DNA, the CDR3 is TGTGCCAGCTCACCATTAGGGGCCACAGATACGCAGTATTTT. This codes for CASSPLGATDTQYF.

This chain uses TRBV9 with TRBJ1-6, with TRBD1 identical over 10 bases. Per germline, CDR1 SGDLS and CDR2 YYNGEE. Losses at the gene ends were 4 bases for V and 8 bases for J; bases not matched to a gene: 6. The CDR3 is 15 amino acids. Here the CDR3 DNA reads TGTGCCAGCAGCCTCCGGGACAGGGGTTATTCACCCCTCCACTTT. Residues: CASSLRDRGYSPLHF.

The J gene is TRBJ2-1, the V gene TRBV27, with a tentative D call TRBD1 (5 bases). The CDR3 spans 16 residues. CDR1 is MNHEY and CDR2 is SMNVEV in the germline V gene (reference sequence). V was cut by 5 bases and J by 9 bases, with 23 bases left in between. The CDR3 sequence: CASSPYRGVGSGEQFF. The CDR3 DNA follows: TGTGCCAGCAGTCCCTATAGGGGCGTAGGGTCTGGTGAGCAGTTCTTC.

The chain carries TRBV5-4 and TRBJ2-3; 7 bases match TRBD1. Losses at the gene ends were 2 bases for V and 8 bases for J; bases not matched to a gene: 5. Per the germline V gene, CDR1 is SGHNT and CDR2 is YYREEE (reference sequence). The CDR3 runs 13 residues. As DNA, the CDR3 is TGTGCCAGCAGCTTTGGACAGGCGGGTACGCAGTATTTT. This codes for CASSFGQAGTQYF.